These 9 T cell receptor beta chains were sequenced from one sample in a study of blood T cells in healthy people across ages (dated by TCRdb to the mid-2010s). Receptors were amplified or captured by 5' RACE. This sample was sequenced with an Illumina HiSeq 2500. A second PCR of about 7 to 12 cycles was performed with a sample-barcoded 5' primer and a J-beta primer mix. TCRdb reprocessing: public reads trimmed at Q25 with fastp, clones called with MiXCR, in-frame beta chains kept. One record per CDR3 amino acid sequence lists the most common genes and DNA. Counted in this sample were about 700,000 distinct CDR3 sequences; approximately 29% of them appeared once. 15% of the sample rests with the top ten. Material for sequencing was blood. These receptors were collected from an elderly woman in good health. Donor details come from another sample of the same person, matched by shared clones.

The chain links TRBV11-3 to TRBJ2-7; tentative D call: TRBD2 (6 bases). CDR1 is SGHNT, CDR2 YENEEA, per germline. The CDR3 runs to 16 residues. The V end lost 3 bases, the J end lost 0 bases, and 15 bases lay between the germline ends. CDR3 in amino acids: CASSFPGASSSYEQYF. CDR3 DNA: TGTGCCAGCAGCTTTCCGGGAGCCTCAAGCTCCTACGAGCAGTACTTC.

J is TRBJ1-5 and V is TRBV5-6; 8 nucleotides agree with TRBD1. The trim removed 4 bases at V and 2 bases at J, leaving 11 bases unmatched. The germline V gene has CDR1 SGHDT and CDR2 YYEEEE. This CDR3 is built from 17 residues. The CDR3 here is CASSTLDREIGNQPQHF. The CDR3 DNA sequence: TGTGCCAGCAGCACACTGGACAGGGAGATTGGCAATCAGCCCCAGCATTTT.

This clonotype was counted between two and nine times. The rearrangement joins TRBV6-5 to TRBJ2-7, with D perhaps matching TRBD1 (6 bases). From germline, CDR1 is MNHEY and CDR2 SVGAGI. Deletions cut 6 bases from V and 3 bases from J, with 15 bases between. The CDR3 length is 14 residues. CDR3 bases: TGTGCCAGCAGGTCCCCCAGGGGTAGCTACGAGCAGTACTTC. Its protein is CASRSPRGSYEQYF.

This clonotype was counted at least ten times. The V call is TRBV9, the J call TRBJ2-1; tentatively, D is TRBD1 or TRBD2 (6 bases each). Germline V lookup: CDR1 SGDLS, CDR2 YYNGEE. The CDR3 is 15 amino acids. The ends were cut back, 0 bases at V and 8 bases at J, with 15 bases in the middle. In nucleotides, the CDR3 is TGTGCCAGCAGCGTAGTCGGGGGCGGGTTGGATGAGCAGTTCTTC. Protein: CASSVVGGGLDEQFF.

This clonotype was counted at least ten times. The V gene is TRBV12-3 or TRBV12-4, the J gene TRBJ2-3, with 9 bases fitting TRBD1. V was pared by 4 bases and J by 0 bases, with 5 bases of the junction left unmatched. CDR3 length: 16 residues. CDR3 sequence reads: CASSSRGQGSTDTQYF. DNA for the CDR3: TGTGCCAGCAGTTCCCGAGGACAGGGGAGCACAGATACGCAGTATTTT.

The V gene is TRBV6-1, the J gene TRBJ1-2, with D hard to call. This CDR3 has 14 residues. CDR1 and CDR2 (germline): MNHNS, SASEGT. Deletions cut 0 bases from V and 3 bases from J, with 8 bases between. The CDR3: CASSEAGSDYGYTF. The DNA for the CDR3 is TGTGCCAGCAGTGAAGCGGGCAGCGACTATGGCTACACCTTC.

This clonotype has ten or more counts. This chain links TRBV7-3 with TRBJ2-3; 12 positions match TRBD2. The CDR3 has 16 amino acids. J lost 6 bases, V lost 5 bases, and 9 bases had no gene match. Germline CDR1 SGHTA, CDR2 FQGTGA. CDR3 protein: CASSRASGGVRDTQYF. In DNA form, the CDR3 reads TGTGCCAGCAGCCGCGCTAGCGGGGGGGTGAGGGATACGCAGTATTTT.

This clonotype was seen a few times. Relative to the germline gene, one junction end is altered; a read error may explain this. The genes are TRBV4-2 and TRBJ1-1; weak D call: TRBD1 (6 bases). Germline V CDR1 and CDR2: LGHNA, YNFKEQ. The length of the CDR3 is 15 residues. DNA for the CDR3: TGTGCCCGCAGCCTCCCGGGGGGGCGGAACACTGAAGCTTTCTTT. As protein: CARSLPGGRNTEAFF.

This clonotype was counted at least ten times. This sequence joins TRBV20-1 and TRBJ2-5; TRBD1 agrees at 7 bases. The CDR3 spans 14 residues. V lost 5 bases to trimming and J lost 2 bases; unmatched junction nucleotides: 8. The V gene's germline CDR1 is DFQATT and CDR2 SNEGSKA (reference sequence). DNA for the CDR3: TGCAGTGCTTCTCCGGGACAGAGACAAGAGACCCAGTACTTC. Protein product: CSASPGQRQETQYF.